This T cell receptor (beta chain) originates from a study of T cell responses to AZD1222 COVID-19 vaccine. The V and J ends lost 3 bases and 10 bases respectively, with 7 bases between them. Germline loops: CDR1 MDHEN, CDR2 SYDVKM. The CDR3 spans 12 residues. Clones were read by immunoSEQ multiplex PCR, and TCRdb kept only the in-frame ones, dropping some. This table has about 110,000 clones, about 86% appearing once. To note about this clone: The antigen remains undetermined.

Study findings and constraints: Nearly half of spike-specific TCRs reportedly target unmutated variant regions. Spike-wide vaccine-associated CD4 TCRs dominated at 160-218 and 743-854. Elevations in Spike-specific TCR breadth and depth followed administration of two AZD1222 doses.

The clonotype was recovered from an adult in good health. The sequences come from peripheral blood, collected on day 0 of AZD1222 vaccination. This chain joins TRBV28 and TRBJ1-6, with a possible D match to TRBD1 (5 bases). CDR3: CASSFGGSPLHF. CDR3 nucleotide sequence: TGTGCCAGCAGTTTCGGGGGATCACCCCTCCACTTT.